This TCR beta chain came from a study of blood T cell repertoires in COVID-19. On the study more broadly: The origin of the acute and convalescent COVID-19 samples was the United States, Italy and Spain. Sample material is recorded as cDNA or gDNA derived from T cells, B-cell-depleted T cells, or PBMCs.

How the authors handled the data: Nucleated cell counts were estimated from reference gene primer amplification. This table comes from immunoSEQ multiplex PCR, and its TCRdb copy is limited to in-frame clones, with some not included. V, J and clone size are those of that table, while D and trimming were read from the DNA. The sample contains 140,000 to 150,000 clones, around 87% of which appear only once. Sequenced sample: peripheral blood. The TCR was taken from a woman aged 45-60 years with active or convalescent COVID-19.

This chain's CDR3 is CASSLGVGREVEQFF. The CDR3 DNA reads as TGTGCCAGCAGTTTGGGGGTGGGGCGGGAGGTAGAGCAGTTCTTC. The chain uses TRBV6-5 and TRBJ2-1; 8 bases fit TRBD2. With 4 bases clipped from V and 10 bases from J, the junction kept 12 bases outside the gene matches. The germline gives CDR1 MNHEY, CDR2 SVGAGI. The CDR3 extends over 15 amino acids.